This T cell receptor (beta chain) derives from a study of cytomegalovirus exposure and HLA in healthy donors. From germline, CDR1 is SQVTM and CDR2 ANQGSEA. V gave up 6 bases and J gave up 6 bases; unmatched junction bases: 5. CDR3 size: 12 residues. Primers: 60 Vbeta forward and 13 Jbeta reverse. Profiling relied on immunoSEQ multiplex PCR, and the TCRdb table lists in-frame clones only, not all of them. This sample has about 95,000 clones, with approximately 80% found just once. Everyone who donated was a healthy bone marrow donor. This TCR came from a man in his thirties or forties in good health and CMV-seropositive. The chain uses TRBV29-1 and TRBJ1-1; 9 nucleotides align to TRBD1. The sample taken for sequencing was PBMCs. CDR3 bases: TGCAGCGTGGGACAGGGCTCGGCTGAAGCTTTCTTT. Translating gives CSVGQGSAEAFF.